Sequencing of this TCR beta chain was carried out in a study of breast tumors, draining lymph nodes, adjacent tissues. The study's findings and limits: Data only fit, rather than demonstrated, lymph node origin of most tumor T cells.

This clonotype was detected ten times or more. Its specificity is not known. Germline V CDR1 and CDR2: SGHTA, FQGNSA. V was pared by 1 base and J by 0 bases, with 10 bases between. The CDR3 is 16 residues long. TCRdb ran MiXCR on the multiplex PCR reads and lists one entry per CDR3 protein. This sample carries approximately 23,000 distinct CDR3 sequences, 60% to 75% of them seen once, and the ten largest clones take about 22%. The V call is TRBV7-2, the J call TRBJ1-5; no reliable D call. Source material: tumor-adjacent breast tissue. The receptor was derived from a female donor with breast cancer. Some clones in this sample may be carry-over from other donors' samples. The CDR3 sequence is CASSLVGGNSNQPQHF. The CDR3 coding sequence is TGTGCCAGCAGCTTAGTCGGAGGTAATAGCAATCAGCCCCAGCATTTT.